This T cell receptor (beta chain) was sequenced for a study of shared clonotypes between healthy human individuals. Assay: immunoSEQ multiplex PCR; the TCRdb copy retains only in-frame clones and omits some. The sample carries around 100,000 clones, 67% recorded once. Germline loops: CDR1 SGHRS, CDR2 YFSETQ. This CDR3 spans 14 amino acids. After removal of 2 bases from V and 10 bases from J, the junction contained 9 bases not matched to a gene. This receptor was identified in a man under 40 in good health. The V gene is TRBV5-1, the J gene TRBJ1-1; 9 bases align to TRBD1. The sample consisted of memory CD8+ T cells sorted from blood. Subset described: CD45RO+ cells pooled with CCR7-negative TemRA cells. DNA of the CDR3: TGCGCCAGCAGCTTACCGGGACAGGGAACGGGAGCTTTCTTT. Residues: CASSLPGQGTGAFF. Full variable domain (remainder filled in from reference TRBV5-1 and TRBJ1-1): KAGVTQTPRYLIKTRGQQVTLSCSPISGHRSVSWYQQTPGQGLQFLFEYFSETQRNKGNFPGRFSGRQFSNSRSEMNVSTLELGDSALYLCASSLPGQGTGAFFGQGTRLTVV.